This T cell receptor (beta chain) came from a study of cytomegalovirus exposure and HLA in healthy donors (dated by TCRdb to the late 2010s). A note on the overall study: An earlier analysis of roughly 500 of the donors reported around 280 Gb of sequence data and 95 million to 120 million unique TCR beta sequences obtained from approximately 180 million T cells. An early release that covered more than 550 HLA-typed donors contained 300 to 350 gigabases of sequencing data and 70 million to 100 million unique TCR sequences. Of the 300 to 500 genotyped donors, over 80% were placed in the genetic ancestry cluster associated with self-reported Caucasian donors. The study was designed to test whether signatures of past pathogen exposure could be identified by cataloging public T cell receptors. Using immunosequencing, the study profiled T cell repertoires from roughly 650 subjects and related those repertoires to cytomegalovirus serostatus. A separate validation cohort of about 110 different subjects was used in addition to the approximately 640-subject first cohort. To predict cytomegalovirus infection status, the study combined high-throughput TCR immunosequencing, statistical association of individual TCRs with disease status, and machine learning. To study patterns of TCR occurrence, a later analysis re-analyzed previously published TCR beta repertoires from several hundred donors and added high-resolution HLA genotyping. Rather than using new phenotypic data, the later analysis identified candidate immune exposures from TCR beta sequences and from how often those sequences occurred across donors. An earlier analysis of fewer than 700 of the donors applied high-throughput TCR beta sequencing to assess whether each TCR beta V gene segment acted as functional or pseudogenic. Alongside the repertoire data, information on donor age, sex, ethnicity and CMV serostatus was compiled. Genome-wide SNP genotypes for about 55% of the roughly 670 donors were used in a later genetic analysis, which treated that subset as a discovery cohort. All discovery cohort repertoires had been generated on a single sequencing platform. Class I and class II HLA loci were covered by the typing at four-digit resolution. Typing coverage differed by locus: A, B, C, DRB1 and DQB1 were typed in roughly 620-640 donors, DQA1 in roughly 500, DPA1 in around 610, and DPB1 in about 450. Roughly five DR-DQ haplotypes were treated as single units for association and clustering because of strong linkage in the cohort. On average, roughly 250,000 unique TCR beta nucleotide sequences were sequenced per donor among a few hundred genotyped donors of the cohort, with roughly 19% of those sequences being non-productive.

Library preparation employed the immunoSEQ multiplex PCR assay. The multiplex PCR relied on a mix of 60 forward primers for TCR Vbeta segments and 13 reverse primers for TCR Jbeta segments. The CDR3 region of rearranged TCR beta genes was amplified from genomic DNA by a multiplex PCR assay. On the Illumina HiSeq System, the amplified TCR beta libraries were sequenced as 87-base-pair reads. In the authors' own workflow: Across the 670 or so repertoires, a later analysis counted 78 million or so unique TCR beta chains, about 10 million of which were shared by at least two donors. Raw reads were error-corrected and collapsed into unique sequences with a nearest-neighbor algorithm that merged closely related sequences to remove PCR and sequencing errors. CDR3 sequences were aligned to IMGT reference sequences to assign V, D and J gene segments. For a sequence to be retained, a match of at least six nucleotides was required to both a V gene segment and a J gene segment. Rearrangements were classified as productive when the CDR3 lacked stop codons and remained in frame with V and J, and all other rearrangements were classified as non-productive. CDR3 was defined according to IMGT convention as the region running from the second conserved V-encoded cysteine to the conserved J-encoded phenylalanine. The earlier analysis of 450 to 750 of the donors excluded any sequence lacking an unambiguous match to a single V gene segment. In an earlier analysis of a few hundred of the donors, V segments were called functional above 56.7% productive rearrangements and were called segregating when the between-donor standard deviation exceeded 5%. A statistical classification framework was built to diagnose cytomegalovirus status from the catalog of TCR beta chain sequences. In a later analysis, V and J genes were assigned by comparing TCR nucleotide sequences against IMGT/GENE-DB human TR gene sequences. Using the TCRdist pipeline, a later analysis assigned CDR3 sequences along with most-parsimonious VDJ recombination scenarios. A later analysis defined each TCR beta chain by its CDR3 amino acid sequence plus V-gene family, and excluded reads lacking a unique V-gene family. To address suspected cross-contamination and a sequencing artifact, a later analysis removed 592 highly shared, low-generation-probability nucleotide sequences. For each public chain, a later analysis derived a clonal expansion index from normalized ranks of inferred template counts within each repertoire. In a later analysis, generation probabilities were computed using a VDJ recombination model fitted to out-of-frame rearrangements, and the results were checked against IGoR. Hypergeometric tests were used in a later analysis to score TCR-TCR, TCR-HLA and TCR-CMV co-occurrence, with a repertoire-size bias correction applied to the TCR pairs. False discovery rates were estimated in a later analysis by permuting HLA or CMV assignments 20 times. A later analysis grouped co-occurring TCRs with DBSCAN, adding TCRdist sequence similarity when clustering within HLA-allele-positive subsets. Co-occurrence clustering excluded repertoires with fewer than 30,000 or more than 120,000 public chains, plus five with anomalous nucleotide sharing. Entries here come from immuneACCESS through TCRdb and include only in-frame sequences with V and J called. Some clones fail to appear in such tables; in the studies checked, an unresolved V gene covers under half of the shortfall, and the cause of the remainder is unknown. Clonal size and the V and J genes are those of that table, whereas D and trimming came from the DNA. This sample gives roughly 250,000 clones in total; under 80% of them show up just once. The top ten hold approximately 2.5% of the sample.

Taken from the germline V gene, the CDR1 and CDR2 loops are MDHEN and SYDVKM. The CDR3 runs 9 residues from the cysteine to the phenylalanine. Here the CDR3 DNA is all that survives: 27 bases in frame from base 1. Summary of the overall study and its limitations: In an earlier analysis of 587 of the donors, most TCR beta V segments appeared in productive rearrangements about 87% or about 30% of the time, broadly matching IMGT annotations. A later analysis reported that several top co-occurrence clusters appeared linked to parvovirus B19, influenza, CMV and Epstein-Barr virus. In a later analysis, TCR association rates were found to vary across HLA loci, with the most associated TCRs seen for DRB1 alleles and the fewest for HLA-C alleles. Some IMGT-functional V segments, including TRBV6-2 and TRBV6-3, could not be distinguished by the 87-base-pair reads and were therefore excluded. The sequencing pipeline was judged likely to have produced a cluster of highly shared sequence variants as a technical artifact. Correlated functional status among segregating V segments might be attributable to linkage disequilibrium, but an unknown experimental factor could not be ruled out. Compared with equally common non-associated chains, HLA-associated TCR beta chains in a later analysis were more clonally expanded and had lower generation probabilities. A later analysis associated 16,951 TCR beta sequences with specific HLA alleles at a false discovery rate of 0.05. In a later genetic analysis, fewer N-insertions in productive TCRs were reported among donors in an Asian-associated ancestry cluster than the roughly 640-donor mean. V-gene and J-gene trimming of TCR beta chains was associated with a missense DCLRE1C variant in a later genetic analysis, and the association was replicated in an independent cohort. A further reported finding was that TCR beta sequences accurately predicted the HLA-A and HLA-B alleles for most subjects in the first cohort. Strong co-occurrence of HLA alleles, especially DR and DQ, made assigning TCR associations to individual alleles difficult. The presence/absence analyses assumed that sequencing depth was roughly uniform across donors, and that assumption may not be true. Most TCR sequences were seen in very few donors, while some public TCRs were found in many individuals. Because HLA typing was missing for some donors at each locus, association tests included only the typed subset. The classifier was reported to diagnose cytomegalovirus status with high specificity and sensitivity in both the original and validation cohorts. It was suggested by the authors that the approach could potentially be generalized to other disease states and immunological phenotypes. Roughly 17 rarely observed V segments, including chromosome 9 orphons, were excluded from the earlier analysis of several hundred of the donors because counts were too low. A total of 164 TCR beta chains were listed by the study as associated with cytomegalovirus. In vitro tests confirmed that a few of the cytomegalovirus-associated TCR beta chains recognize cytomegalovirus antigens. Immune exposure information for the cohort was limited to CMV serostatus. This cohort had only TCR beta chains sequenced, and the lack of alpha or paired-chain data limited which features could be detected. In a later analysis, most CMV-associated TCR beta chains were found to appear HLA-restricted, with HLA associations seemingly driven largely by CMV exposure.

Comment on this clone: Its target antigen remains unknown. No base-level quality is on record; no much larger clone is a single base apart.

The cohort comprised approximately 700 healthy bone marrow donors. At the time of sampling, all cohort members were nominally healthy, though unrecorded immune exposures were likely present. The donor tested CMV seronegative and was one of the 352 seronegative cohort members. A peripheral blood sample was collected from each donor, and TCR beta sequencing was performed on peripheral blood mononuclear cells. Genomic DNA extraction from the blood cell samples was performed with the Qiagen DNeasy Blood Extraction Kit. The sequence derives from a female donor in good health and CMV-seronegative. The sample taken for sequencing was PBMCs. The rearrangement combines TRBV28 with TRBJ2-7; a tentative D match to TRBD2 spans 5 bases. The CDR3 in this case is CVKPRAEYF. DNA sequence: TGTGTCAAACCCCGAGCGGAGTACTTC.